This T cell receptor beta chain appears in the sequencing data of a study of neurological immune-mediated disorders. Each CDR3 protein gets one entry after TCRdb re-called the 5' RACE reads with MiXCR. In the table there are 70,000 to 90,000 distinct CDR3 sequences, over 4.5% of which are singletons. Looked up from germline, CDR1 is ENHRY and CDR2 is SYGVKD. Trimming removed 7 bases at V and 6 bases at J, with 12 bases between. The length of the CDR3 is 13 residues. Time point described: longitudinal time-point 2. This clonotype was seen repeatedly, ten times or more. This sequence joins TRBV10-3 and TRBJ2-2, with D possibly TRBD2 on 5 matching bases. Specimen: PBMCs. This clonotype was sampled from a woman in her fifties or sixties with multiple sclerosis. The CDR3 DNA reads TGTGCCATCACGGAGCGGACCTCCGGGGAGCTGTTTTTT. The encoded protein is CAITERTSGELFF.